The TCR beta chain described here comes from a study of cytomegalovirus exposure and HLA in healthy donors. Notes on the study in general: Listed as cytomegalovirus-associated were more than 150 TCR beta chains. Because they were indistinguishable, some V segments, including TRBV6-2 and TRBV6-3, were excluded. Highly shared sequence variants in one cluster were likely a sequencing artifact.

On this clone itself: Antigen specificity is unknown. The sample carries other DNA sequences with the same CDR3.

The CDR3 spans 14 residues. V lost 4 bases and J lost 4; bases outside the gene matches: 2. CDR1 is LNHDA and CDR2 is SQIVND in the germline V gene (reference sequence). The study ran its PCR with 60 Vbeta and 13 Jbeta primers. Libraries were prepared by immunoSEQ multiplex PCR; TCRdb keeps only in-frame clonotypes and omits some of them. The profile shows 95,000 to 100,000 clones, about 80% of them singletons. This receptor was obtained from a man aged 35 to 55 in good health and CMV-seronegative. The sequencing input was PBMCs. The rearrangement links TRBV19 to TRBJ1-5; 9 positions match TRBD1. The CDR3 DNA follows: TGTGCCAGTAGTAAGGGGACAGGGAATCAGCCCCAGCATTTT. Amino acid sequence: CASSKGTGNQPQHF.